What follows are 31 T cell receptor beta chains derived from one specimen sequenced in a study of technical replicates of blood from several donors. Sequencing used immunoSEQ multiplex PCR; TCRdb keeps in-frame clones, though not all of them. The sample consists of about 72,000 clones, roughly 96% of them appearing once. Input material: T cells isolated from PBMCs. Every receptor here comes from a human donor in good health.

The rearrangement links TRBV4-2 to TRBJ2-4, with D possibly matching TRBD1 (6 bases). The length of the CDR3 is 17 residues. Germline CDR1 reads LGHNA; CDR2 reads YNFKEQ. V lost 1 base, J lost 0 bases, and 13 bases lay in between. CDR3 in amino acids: CASSQGTGTVAKNIQYF. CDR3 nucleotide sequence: TGTGCCAGCAGCCAAGGAACAGGGACCGTAGCCAAAAACATTCAGTACTTC.

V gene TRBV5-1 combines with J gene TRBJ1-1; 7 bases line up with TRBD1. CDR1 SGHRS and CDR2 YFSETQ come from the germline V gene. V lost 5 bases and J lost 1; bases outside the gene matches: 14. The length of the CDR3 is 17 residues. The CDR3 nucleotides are TGCGCCAGCAGTGACAGGGAACTAAAACTATCGAACACTGAAGCTTTCTTT. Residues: CASSDRELKLSNTEAFF. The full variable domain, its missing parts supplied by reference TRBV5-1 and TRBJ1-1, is KAGVTQTPRYLIKTRGQQVTLSCSPISGHRSVSWYQQTPGQGLQFLFEYFSETQRNKGNFPGRFSGRQFSNSRSEMNVSTLELGDSALYLCASSDRELKLSNTEAFFGQGTRLTVV.

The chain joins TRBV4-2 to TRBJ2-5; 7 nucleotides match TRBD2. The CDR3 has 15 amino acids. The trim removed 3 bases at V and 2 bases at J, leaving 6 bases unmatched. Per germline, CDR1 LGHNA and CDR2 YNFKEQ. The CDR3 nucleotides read TGTGCCAGCAGCCAGATGGGGGGGGGACAAGAGACCCAGTACTTC. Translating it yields CASSQMGGGQETQYF.

In nucleotides, the CDR3 is TGTGCCAGCAGCTTTACGGTATTATACGAGCAGTACTTC. Protein sequence: CASSFTVLYEQYF. This chain links TRBV7-9 with TRBJ2-7; unclear D gene. Trimming removed 3 bases from V and 4 bases from J, with 10 bases in between. Per germline, CDR1 SEHNR and CDR2 FQNEAQ (reference sequence). The CDR3 has 13 residues.

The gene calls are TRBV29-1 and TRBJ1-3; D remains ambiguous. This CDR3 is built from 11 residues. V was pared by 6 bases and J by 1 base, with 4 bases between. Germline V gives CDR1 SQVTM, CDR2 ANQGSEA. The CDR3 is CSVQSGNTIYF. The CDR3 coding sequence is TGCAGCGTGCAGTCTGGAAACACCATATATTTT.

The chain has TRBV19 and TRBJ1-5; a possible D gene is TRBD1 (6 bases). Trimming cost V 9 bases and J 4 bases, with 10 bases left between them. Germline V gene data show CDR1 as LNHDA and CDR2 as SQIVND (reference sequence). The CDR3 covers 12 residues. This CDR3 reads CASRTANQPQHF. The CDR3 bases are TGTGCCAGCAGGACAGCTAATCAGCCCCAGCATTTT.

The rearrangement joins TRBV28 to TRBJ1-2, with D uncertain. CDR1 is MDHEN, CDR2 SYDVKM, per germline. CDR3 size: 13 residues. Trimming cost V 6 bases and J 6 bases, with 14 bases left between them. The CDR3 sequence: CASSRQTLHGYTF. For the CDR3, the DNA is TGTGCCAGCAGCCGCCAGACTCTCCATGGCTACACCTTC.

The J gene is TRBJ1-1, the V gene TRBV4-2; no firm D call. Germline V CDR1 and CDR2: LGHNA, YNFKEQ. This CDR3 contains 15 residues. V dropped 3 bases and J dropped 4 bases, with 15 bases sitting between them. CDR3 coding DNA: TGTGCCAGCAGCCACGCGATAGGAGGTGGCACTGAAGCTTTCTTT. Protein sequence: CASSHAIGGGTEAFF.

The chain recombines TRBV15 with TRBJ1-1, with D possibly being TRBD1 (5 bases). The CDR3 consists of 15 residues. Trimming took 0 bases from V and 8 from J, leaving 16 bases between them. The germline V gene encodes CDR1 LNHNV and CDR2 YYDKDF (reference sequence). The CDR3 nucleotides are TGTGCCACCAGCAGAGATTATAAACAGGTGTTGGAAGCTTTCTTT. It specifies CATSRDYKQVLEAFF. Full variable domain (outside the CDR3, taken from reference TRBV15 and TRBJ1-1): DAMVIQNPRYQVTQFGKPVTLSCSQTLNHNVMYWYQQKSSQAPKLLFHYYDKDFNNEADTPDNFQSRRPNTSFCFLDIRSPGLGDTAMYLCATSRDYKQVLEAFFGQGTRLTVV.

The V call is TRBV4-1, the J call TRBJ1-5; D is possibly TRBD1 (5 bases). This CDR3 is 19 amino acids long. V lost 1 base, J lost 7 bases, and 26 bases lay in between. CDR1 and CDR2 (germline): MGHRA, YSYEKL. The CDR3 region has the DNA TGCGCCAGCAGCCAAGTGTTTGGAGGGGTCACAGGACAAGCCCAGCCCCAGCATTTT. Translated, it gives CASSQVFGGVTGQAQPQHF.

The CDR3 DNA follows: TGTGCCACCAGCAACCCTGGGGCAGGGGGCATAGAGACCCAGTACTTC. Protein product: CATSNPGAGGIETQYF. V usage is TRBV15 and J usage is TRBJ2-5, with TRBD1 matching 8 bases. After removal of 4 bases from V and 4 bases from J, the junction contained 11 bases not matched to a gene. The CDR3 runs 16 residues. Germline loops: CDR1 LNHNV, CDR2 YYDKDF (reference sequence).

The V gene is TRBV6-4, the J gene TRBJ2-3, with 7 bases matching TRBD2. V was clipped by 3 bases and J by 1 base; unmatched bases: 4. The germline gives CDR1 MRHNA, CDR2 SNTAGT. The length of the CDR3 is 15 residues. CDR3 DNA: TGTGCCAGCAGTGAGAGGAGCGGGGGCACAGATACGCAGTATTTT. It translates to CASSERSGGTDTQYF.

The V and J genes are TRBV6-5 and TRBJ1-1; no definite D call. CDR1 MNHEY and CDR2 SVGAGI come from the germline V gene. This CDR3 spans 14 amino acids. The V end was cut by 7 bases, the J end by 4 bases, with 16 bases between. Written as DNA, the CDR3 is TGTGCCAGCATTCGGACTCTAATGGGCACTGAAGCTTTCTTT. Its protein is CASIRTLMGTEAFF.

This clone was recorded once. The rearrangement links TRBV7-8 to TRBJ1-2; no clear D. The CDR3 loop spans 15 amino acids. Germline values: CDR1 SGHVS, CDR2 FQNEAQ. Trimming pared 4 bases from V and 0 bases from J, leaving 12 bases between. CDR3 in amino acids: CASSSRDTTNYGYTF. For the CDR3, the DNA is TGTGCCAGCAGCTCTCGTGACACCACTAACTATGGCTACACCTTC. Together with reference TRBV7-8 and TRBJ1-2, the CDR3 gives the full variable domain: GAGVSQSPRYKVAKRGQDVALRCDPISGHVSLFWYQQALGQGPEFLTYFQNEAQLDKSGLPSDRFFAERPEGSVSTLKIQRTQQEDSAVYLCASSSRDTTNYGYTFGSGTRLTVV.

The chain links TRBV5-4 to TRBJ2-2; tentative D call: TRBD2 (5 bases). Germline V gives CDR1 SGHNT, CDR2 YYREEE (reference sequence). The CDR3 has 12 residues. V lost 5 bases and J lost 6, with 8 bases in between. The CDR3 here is CASRLGPGELFF. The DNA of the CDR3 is TGTGCCAGCAGACTAGGGCCCGGGGAGCTGTTTTTT.

CDR3 DNA: TGTGCCAGCAGATCGACAGGGGCTGGCTATGGCTACACCTTC. Translated, it gives CASRSTGAGYGYTF. V is TRBV7-9 and J is TRBJ1-2; 8 bases line up with TRBD1. This CDR3 comprises 14 residues. The germline gives CDR1 SEHNR, CDR2 FQNEAQ (reference sequence). The V segment lost 6 bases and the J segment 4 bases; nucleotides outside the gene matches: 7.

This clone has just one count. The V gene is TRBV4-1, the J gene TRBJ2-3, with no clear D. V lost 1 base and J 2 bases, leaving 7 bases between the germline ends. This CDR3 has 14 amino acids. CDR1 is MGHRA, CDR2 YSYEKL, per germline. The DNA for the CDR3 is TGCGCCAGCAGCCAAGCCCTTCCCACAGATACGCAGTATTTT. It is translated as CASSQALPTDTQYF.

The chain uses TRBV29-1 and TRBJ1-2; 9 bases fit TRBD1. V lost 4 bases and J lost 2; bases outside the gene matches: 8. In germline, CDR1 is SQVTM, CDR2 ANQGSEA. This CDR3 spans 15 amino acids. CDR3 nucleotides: TGCAGCGTTGTACAGGGGGCAATATCGAACTATGGCTACACCTTC. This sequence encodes CSVVQGAISNYGYTF.

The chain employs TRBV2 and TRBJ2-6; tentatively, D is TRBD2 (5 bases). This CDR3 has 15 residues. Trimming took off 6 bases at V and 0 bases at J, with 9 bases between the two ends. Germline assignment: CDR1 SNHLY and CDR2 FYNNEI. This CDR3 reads CASRPGDSGANVLTF. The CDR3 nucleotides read TGTGCCAGCAGGCCCGGGGACTCTGGGGCCAACGTCCTGACTTTC. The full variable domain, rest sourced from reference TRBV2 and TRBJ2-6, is EPEVTQTPSHQVTQMGQEVILRCVPISNHLYFYWYRQILGQKVEFLVSFYNNEISEKSEIFDDQFSVERPDGSNFTLKIRSTKLEDSAMYFCASRPGDSGANVLTFGAGSRLTVL.

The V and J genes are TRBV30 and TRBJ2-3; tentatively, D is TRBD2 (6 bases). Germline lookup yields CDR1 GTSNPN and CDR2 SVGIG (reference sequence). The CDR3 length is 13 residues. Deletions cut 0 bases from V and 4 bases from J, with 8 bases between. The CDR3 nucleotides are TGTGCCTGGAGTGTAGGGACTTCAGATACGCAGTATTTT. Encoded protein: CAWSVGTSDTQYF.

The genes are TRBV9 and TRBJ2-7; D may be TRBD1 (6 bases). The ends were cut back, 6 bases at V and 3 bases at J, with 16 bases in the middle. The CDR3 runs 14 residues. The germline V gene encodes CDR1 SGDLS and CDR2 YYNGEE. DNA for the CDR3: TGTGCCAGCAACAACCCGGGACAAGACTACGAGCAGTACTTC. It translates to CASNNPGQDYEQYF.

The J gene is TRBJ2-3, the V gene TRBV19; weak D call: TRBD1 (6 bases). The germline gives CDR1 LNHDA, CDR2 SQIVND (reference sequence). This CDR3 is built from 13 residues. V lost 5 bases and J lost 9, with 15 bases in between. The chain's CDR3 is CASSSPGDRTQYF. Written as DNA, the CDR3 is TGTGCCAGTAGTTCCCCCGGTGACAGGACGCAGTATTTT. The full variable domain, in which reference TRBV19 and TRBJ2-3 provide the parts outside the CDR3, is DGGITQSPKYLFRKEGQNVTLSCEQNLNHDAMYWYRQDPGQGLRLIYYSQIVNDFQKGDIAEGYSVSREKKESFPLTVTSAQKNPTAFYLCASSSPGDRTQYFGPGTRLTVL.

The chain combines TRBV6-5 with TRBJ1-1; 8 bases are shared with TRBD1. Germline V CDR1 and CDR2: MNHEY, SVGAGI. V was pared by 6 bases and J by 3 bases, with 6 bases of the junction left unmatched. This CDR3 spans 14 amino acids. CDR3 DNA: TGTGCCAGCAGAACAGGACAGGGTGACACTGAAGCTTTCTTT. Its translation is CASRTGQGDTEAFF.

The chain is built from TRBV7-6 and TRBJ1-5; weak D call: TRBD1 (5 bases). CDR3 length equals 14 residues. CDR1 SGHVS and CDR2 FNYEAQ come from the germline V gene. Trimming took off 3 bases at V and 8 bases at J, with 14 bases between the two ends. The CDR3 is CASSLGGGEKPQHF. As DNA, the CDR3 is TGTGCCAGCAGCTTGGGCGGGGGGGAGAAGCCCCAGCATTTT.

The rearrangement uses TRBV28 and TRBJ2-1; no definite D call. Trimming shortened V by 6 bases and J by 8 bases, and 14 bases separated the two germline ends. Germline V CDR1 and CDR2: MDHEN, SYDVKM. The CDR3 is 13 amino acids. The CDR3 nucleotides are TGTGCCAGCAGCTATAGCCTTAGAGATGAGCAGTTCTTC. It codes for CASSYSLRDEQFF.

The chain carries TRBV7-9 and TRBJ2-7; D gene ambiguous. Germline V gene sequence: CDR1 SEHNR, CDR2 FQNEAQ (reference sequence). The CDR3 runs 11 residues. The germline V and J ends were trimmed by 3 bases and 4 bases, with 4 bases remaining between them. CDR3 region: CASSLRYEQYF. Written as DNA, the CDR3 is TGTGCCAGCAGCTTGCGGTACGAGCAGTACTTC. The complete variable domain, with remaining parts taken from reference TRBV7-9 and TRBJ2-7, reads DTGVSQNPRHKITKRGQNVTFRCDPISEHNRLYWYRQTLGQGPEFLTYFQNEAQLEKSRLLSDRFSAERPKGSFSTLEIQRTEQGDSAMYLCASSLRYEQYFGPGTRLTVT.

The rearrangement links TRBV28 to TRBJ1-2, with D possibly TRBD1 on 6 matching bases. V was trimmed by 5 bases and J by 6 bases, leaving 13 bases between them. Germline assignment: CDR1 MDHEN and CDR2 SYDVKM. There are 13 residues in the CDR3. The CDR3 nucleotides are TGTGCCAGCAGTGAAGACAGGCTAGATGGCTACACCTTC. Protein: CASSEDRLDGYTF.

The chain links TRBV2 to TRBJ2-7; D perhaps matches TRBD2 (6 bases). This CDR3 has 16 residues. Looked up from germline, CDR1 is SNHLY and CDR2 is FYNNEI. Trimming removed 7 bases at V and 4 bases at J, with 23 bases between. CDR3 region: CASKLAGGVRTYEQYF. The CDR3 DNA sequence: TGTGCCAGCAAACTAGCCGGAGGGGTAAGGACGTACGAGCAGTACTTC.

DNA for the CDR3: TGTGCCAGCACCGTTGTGACTAGCGGGATCTACGAGCAGTACTTC. Protein product: CASTVVTSGIYEQYF. This chain joins TRBV6-1 and TRBJ2-7; TRBD2 aligns across 11 bases. CDR3 length: 15 amino acids. Losses at the gene ends were 7 bases for V and 3 bases for J; bases not matched to a gene: 8. Germline V gives CDR1 MNHNS, CDR2 SASEGT.

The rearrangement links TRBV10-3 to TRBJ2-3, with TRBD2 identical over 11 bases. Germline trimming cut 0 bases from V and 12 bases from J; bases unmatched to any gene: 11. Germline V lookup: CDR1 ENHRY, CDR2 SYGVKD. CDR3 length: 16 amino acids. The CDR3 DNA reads TGTGCCATCAGTGAGTCGACGGGGCTAGCGGGGGGCCCACAGTATTTT. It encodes CAISESTGLAGGPQYF.

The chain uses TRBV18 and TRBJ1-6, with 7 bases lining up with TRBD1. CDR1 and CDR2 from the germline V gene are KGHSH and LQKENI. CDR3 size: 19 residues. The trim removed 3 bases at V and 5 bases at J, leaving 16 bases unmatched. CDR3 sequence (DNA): TGTGCCAGCTCACCCCTCGGATGGGCAGGGGGAGTGGATAATTCACCCCTCCACTTT. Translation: CASSPLGWAGGVDNSPLHF.